This T cell receptor beta chain derives from a study of blood T cells in healthy people across ages. A second PCR, run for 7 to 11 cycles, used a sample-barcoded 5' primer plus a J-beta primer mix. TCRdb used MiXCR to reprocess the 5' RACE reads, holding one entry per CDR3 protein. The sample records 600,000 to 850,000 distinct CDR3 sequences, about 25% being singletons. Staff drew roughly 10 milliliters of peripheral blood from each donor. Samples each had at least 5.5 micrograms of total RNA extracted. A further study also used this sample, focusing on T cells of mothers and their children. This second study says: Unrelated pairs and related pairs have their TCR recombination output shaped similarly by thymic selection.

The source is a boy aged 5-17 years in good health. Sample: blood.

CDR3 bases: TGCAGCGCAACGGACAGGGGTGGGGAGACCCAGTACTTC. This codes for CSATDRGGETQYF. This sequence joins TRBV29-1 and TRBJ2-5, with 9 bases aligning to TRBD1. V lost 7 bases and J lost 5; bases outside the gene matches: 8. The germline V gene has CDR1 SQVTM and CDR2 ANQGSEA. This CDR3 contains 13 residues. The variable domain in full, completed from reference TRBV29-1 and TRBJ2-5, reads SAVISQKPSRDICQRGTSLTIQCQVDSQVTMMFWYRQQPGQSLTLIATANQGSEATYESGFVIDKFPISRPNLTFSTLTVSNMSPEDSSIYLCSATDRGGETQYFGPGTRLLVL.